A single sample is the source of the 28 T cell receptor beta chains below, sequenced in a study of OX40 agonist ivuxolimab in advanced cancers. Only in-frame clones appear in the TCRdb table, and some are missing; sequencing was by immunoSEQ multiplex PCR. This sample has roughly 71,000 clones, with over 80% found just once. The input for sequencing was CD4+ or CD8+ T cells sorted from blood, taken in a trial of the OX40 agonist ivuxolimab. The receptors derive from an adult with an advanced solid tumor such as melanoma, head and neck, liver or kidney cancer.

This clone was detected only a few times. The chain links TRBV18 to TRBJ2-3, with 10 bases lining up with TRBD2. Trimming removed 5 bases from V and 0 bases from J; junction bases left unmatched: 11. This CDR3 spans 18 amino acids. Germline V gene lookup returns CDR1 KGHSH and CDR2 LQKENI. As DNA, the CDR3 is TGTGCCAGCTCATCAAGATCTAGCGGGAGTTATAGCACAGATACGCAGTATTTT. This sequence encodes CASSSRSSGSYSTDTQYF. Full variable domain (missing parts from reference TRBV18 and TRBJ2-3): NAGVMQNPRHLVRRRGQEARLRCSPMKGHSHVYWYRQLPEEGLKFMVYLQKENIIDESGMPKERFSAEFPKEGPSILRIQQVVRGDSAAYFCASSSRSSGSYSTDTQYFGPGTRLTVL.

This clone was seen a handful of times. V gene TRBV2 combines with J gene TRBJ1-6; TRBD1 might be the D (6 bases). From germline, CDR1 is SNHLY and CDR2 FYNNEI. V was cut by 3 bases and J by 6 bases, with 9 bases left in between. CDR3 length: 14 amino acids. CDR3 sequence reads: CASSDWTVNSPLHF. The CDR3 DNA sequence: TGTGCCAGCAGTGACTGGACAGTTAATTCACCCCTCCACTTT.

The chain employs TRBV19 and TRBJ1-1; D might be TRBD1 (6 bases). V lost 3 bases, J lost 5 bases, and 16 bases lay in between. CDR1 is LNHDA, CDR2 SQIVND, per germline (reference sequence). This CDR3 has 15 residues. In DNA form, the CDR3 reads TGTGCCAGTAGTATGGGGGGCCCAGGGAGAACTGAAGCTTTCTTT. It specifies CASSMGGPGRTEAFF.

The chain employs TRBV11-3 and TRBJ2-1, with TRBD2 matching over 11 bases. CDR1 is SGHNT, CDR2 YENEEA, per germline. J was trimmed by 4 bases and V by 2 bases; bases with no gene match: 10. This CDR3 has 18 amino acids. CDR3 residues: CASSLSWASGGKYNEQFF. The CDR3 DNA reads TGTGCCAGCAGCTTATCTTGGGCTAGCGGGGGGAAATACAATGAGCAGTTCTTC.

V usage is TRBV10-3 and J usage is TRBJ2-3; unclear D gene. Trimming removed 2 bases from V and 0 bases from J, with 3 bases in between. The CDR3 contains 13 residues. The germline V gene encodes CDR1 ENHRY and CDR2 SYGVKD. The CDR3 bases are TGTGCCATCAGTGAGGGGAGCACAGATACGCAGTATTTT. It codes for CAISEGSTDTQYF.

The J gene is TRBJ2-7, the V gene TRBV6-5; D gene unclear. The germline V and J ends were trimmed by 8 bases and 5 bases, with 16 bases remaining between them. From germline, CDR1 is MNHEY and CDR2 SVGAGI. CDR3 length: 13 residues. The CDR3 nucleotides read TGTGCCAGCCCCGGCAGGTCTAGGGACGAGCAGTACTTC. As protein: CASPGRSRDEQYF.

This chain connects TRBV5-4 to TRBJ2-2; no firm D call. CDR3 size: 14 residues. V gave up 0 bases and J gave up 1 base, with 4 bases separating them. The V gene's germline CDR1 is SGHNT and CDR2 YYREEE (reference sequence). CDR3 bases: TGTGCCAGCAGCTTGGAGGGGAACACCGGGGAGCTGTTTTTT. It is translated as CASSLEGNTGELFF.

The CDR3 reads CASSSPFRRRRSYNEQFF. The CDR3 region has the DNA TGTGCCAGCAGCTCACCCTTTCGACGACGGCGATCCTACAATGAGCAGTTCTTC. The chain carries TRBV4-2 and TRBJ2-1; D uncertain. Germline-derived CDR1 and CDR2 are LGHNA and YNFKEQ. Trimming took off 5 bases at V and 1 base at J, with 21 bases between the two ends. This CDR3 has 18 residues.

The chain combines TRBV4-2 with TRBJ2-5; TRBD1 matches at 10 bases. The J segment lost 4 bases and the V segment lost 4 bases, leaving 9 bases of the junction unmatched. The V gene's germline CDR1 is LGHNA and CDR2 YNFKEQ. This CDR3 region has 16 residues. This CDR3 is CASSLTGGELGETQYF. The CDR3, as DNA: TGTGCCAGCAGCCTGACAGGGGGCGAACTAGGAGAGACCCAGTACTTC.

The genes are TRBV6-1 and TRBJ2-2; D unclear. Trimming took 10 bases from V and 0 from J, leaving 12 bases between them. Germline V gene sequence: CDR1 MNHNS, CDR2 SASEGT. The CDR3 totals 14 residues. Here the CDR3 reads CAILLNSNTGELFF. The CDR3 nucleotides are TGTGCCATTCTCCTTAACTCGAACACCGGGGAGCTGTTTTTT.

V gene TRBV7-8 combines with J gene TRBJ1-3; D gene uncertain. This CDR3 spans 14 amino acids. V shed 4 bases and J shed 7 bases, with 14 bases lying between them. The V gene's germline CDR1 is SGHVS and CDR2 FQNEAQ. DNA of the CDR3: TGTGCCAGCAGCTCAGTGACGCCGTGGAACACCATATATTTT. As protein: CASSSVTPWNTIYF.

The CDR3 DNA is TGTGCCAGCAGGTACCGGGACAGCGATACGCAGTATTTT. Translated, it gives CASRYRDSDTQYF. The rearrangement links TRBV27 to TRBJ2-3, with 7 bases identical to TRBD1. This CDR3 comprises 13 residues. Germline trimming cut 6 bases from V and 6 bases from J; bases unmatched to any gene: 6. CDR1 is MNHEY, CDR2 SMNVEV, per germline (reference sequence).

J is TRBJ1-1 and V is TRBV30, with 8 bases that match TRBD1. The CDR3 extends over 13 amino acids. With V trimmed by 5 bases and J by 4 bases, 6 bases remained unmatched. CDR1 and CDR2 (germline): GTSNPN, SVGIG (reference sequence). The CDR3 sequence: CAWDRTGSTEAFF. The CDR3 nucleotides are TGTGCCTGGGACAGGACAGGGAGCACTGAAGCTTTCTTT.

The chain uses TRBV7-3 and TRBJ2-6; D unresolved. Germline CDR1 and CDR2: SGHTA and FQGTGA. The CDR3 is made up of 15 amino acids. The V end was cut by 3 bases, the J end by 0 bases, with 6 bases between. CDR3 amino acids: CASSFSSSGANVLTF. The CDR3 region has the DNA TGTGCCAGCAGCTTTAGTAGCTCTGGGGCCAACGTCCTGACTTTC.

As for this clone: Because the CDR3 is missing its conserved closing phenylalanine or tryptophan, this is likely a read error. The CDR3: CAAGAEGNSPLHL. In nucleotides, the CDR3 is TGTGCCGCAGGAGCCGAGGGTAATTCACCCCTCCACCTT. The chain links TRBV6-5 to TRBJ1-6; D is undetermined. Germline V lookup: CDR1 MNHEY, CDR2 SVGAGI. This CDR3 region has 13 residues. Trimming took off 11 bases at V and 6 bases at J, with 14 bases between the two ends.

This clone was seen only once. V is TRBV16 and J is TRBJ2-1, with D perhaps being TRBD1 or TRBD2 (6 bases each). Germline V gene data show CDR1 as KGHSY and CDR2 as FQNENV. The CDR3 extends over 14 amino acids. V lost 2 bases, J lost 15 bases, and 20 bases lay in between. This CDR3 is CASSQNRGTPQRFF. The CDR3 DNA follows: TGTGCCAGCAGCCAAAATCGCGGGACACCCCAACGGTTCTTC. Looking up the rest from reference TRBV16 and TRBJ2-1 gives the full variable domain: GEEVAQTPKHLVRGEGQKAKLYCAPIKGHSYVFWYQQVLKNEFKFLISFQNENVFDETGMPKERFSAKCLPNSPCSLEIQATKLEDSAVYFCASSQNRGTPQRFFGPGTRLTVL.

V and J are TRBV11-3 and TRBJ1-1; 7 nucleotides align to TRBD1. Germline loops: CDR1 SGHNT, CDR2 YENEEA. The V and J ends lost 0 bases and 8 bases, in that order; junction bases with no gene match: 0. This CDR3 comprises 12 residues. CDR3 amino acids: CASSLETGEAFF. DNA for the CDR3: TGTGCCAGCAGCTTAGAGACAGGGGAAGCTTTCTTT.

The rearrangement joins TRBV2 to TRBJ2-7; D uncertain. Germline CDR1 is SNHLY and CDR2 is FYNNEI. The length of the CDR3 is 15 residues. The ends were cut back, 5 bases at V and 5 bases at J, with 19 bases in the middle. Written as DNA, the CDR3 is TGTGCCAGCAGTCGAATTTTGGTTTTAGCCAACGAGCAGTACTTC. Translated: CASSRILVLANEQYF. Complete variable domain (other parts from reference TRBV2 and TRBJ2-7): EPEVTQTPSHQVTQMGQEVILRCVPISNHLYFYWYRQILGQKVEFLVSFYNNEISEKSEIFDDQFSVERPDGSNFTLKIRSTKLEDSAMYFCASSRILVLANEQYFGPGTRLTVT.

This rearrangement joins TRBV10-3 to TRBJ1-5, with TRBD1 identical over 7 bases. The V gene's germline CDR1 is ENHRY and CDR2 SYGVKD. The CDR3 consists of 16 residues. Losses at the gene ends were 6 bases for V and 0 bases for J; bases not matched to a gene: 8. CDR3 sequence (DNA): TGTGCCATCAGCCCCGGGACAGTTTATAGCAATCAGCCCCAGCATTTT. Protein product: CAISPGTVYSNQPQHF.

The chain recombines TRBV5-6 with TRBJ2-7, with 7 positions matching TRBD1. CDR3 size: 15 residues. V gave up 2 bases and J gave up 0 bases; unmatched junction bases: 5. In germline, CDR1 is SGHDT, CDR2 YYEEEE. The CDR3, as DNA: TGTGCCAGCAGCTTATTGGACAGGACCTCCTACGAGCAGTACTTC. Encoded protein: CASSLLDRTSYEQYF. Complete variable domain (other parts from reference TRBV5-6 and TRBJ2-7): DAGVTQSPTHLIKTRGQQVTLRCSPKSGHDTVSWYQQALGQGPQFIFQYYEEEERQRGNFPDRFSGHQFPNYSSELNVNALLLGDSALYLCASSLLDRTSYEQYFGPGTRLTVT.

V is TRBV5-6 and J is TRBJ2-3; 7 positions match TRBD1. V was pared by 5 bases and J by 2 bases, with 20 bases of the junction left unmatched. Germline V gene sequence: CDR1 SGHDT, CDR2 YYEEEE. The CDR3 runs 19 residues. The CDR3 DNA is TGTGCCAGCAGTTCTATCCGGACAGGAATTCTACTTGACACAGATACGCAGTATTTT. The encoded protein is CASSSIRTGILLDTDTQYF.

V is TRBV14 and J is TRBJ2-3, with 12 bases that match TRBD1. The germline CDR1 and CDR2 sequences are SGHDN and FVKESK. Trimming removed 4 bases from V and 7 bases from J; junction bases left unmatched: 3. The CDR3 runs to 14 residues. The CDR3 loop is CASSPGTGGNTQYF. CDR3 DNA sequence: TGTGCCAGCAGCCCCGGGACAGGGGGCAATACGCAGTATTTT.

The chain couples TRBV6-5 to TRBJ1-4; perhaps TRBD1 as D (5 bases). Germline-derived CDR1 and CDR2 are MNHEY and SVGAGI. The CDR3 has 15 amino acids. Trimming took 5 bases from V and 5 from J, leaving 15 bases between them. CDR3 sequence: CASSVSDKSNEKLFF. CDR3 DNA sequence: TGTGCCAGCAGTGTGTCGGACAAGTCAAATGAAAAACTGTTTTTT.

This rearrangement joins TRBV11-2 to TRBJ2-3; maybe TRBD2 (5 bases). V gave up 2 bases and J gave up 8 bases, with 11 bases separating them. Germline V gene data show CDR1 as SGHAT and CDR2 as FQNNGV. The CDR3 has 13 amino acids. The CDR3, as DNA: TGTGCCAGCAGCTTATCTGGGAGTCCTACGCAGTATTTT. Protein product: CASSLSGSPTQYF.

The CDR3 region is CASSPQGRGGNQPQHF. CDR3 DNA: TGTGCCAGCTCACCCCAGGGGCGAGGGGGCAATCAGCCCCAGCATTTT. This rearrangement joins TRBV18 to TRBJ1-5; the D gene is possibly TRBD1 (6 bases). CDR1 and CDR2 from the germline V gene are KGHSH and LQKENI. The CDR3 has 16 amino acids. V lost 3 bases, J lost 2 bases, and 14 bases lay in between.

This sequence joins TRBV5-1 and TRBJ2-5; 8 nucleotides line up with TRBD2. The CDR3 has 15 residues. CDR1 and CDR2 (germline): SGHRS, YFSETQ. The V segment lost 3 bases and the J segment 1 base; nucleotides outside the gene matches: 5. CDR3 sequence reads: CASSSGGRRQETQYF. CDR3 coding DNA: TGCGCCAGCAGCTCGGGGGGGCGACGCCAAGAGACCCAGTACTTC.

The J gene is TRBJ2-1, the V gene TRBV2; a weak D match, TRBD1 (6 bases). This CDR3 is 13 amino acids long. V gave up 8 bases and J gave up 6 bases, with 14 bases separating them. The germline V gene encodes CDR1 SNHLY and CDR2 FYNNEI. CDR3 coding DNA: TGTGCCAGCTCTAGGACAGTTTTCAATGAGCAGTTCTTC. Residues: CASSRTVFNEQFF.

About this clone: Other DNA variants within this sample encode the same CDR3. V is TRBV10-3 and J is TRBJ1-1; D not certain. In germline, CDR1 is ENHRY, CDR2 SYGVKD. The CDR3 sequence is 14 residues long. Trimming took off 3 bases at V and 0 bases at J, with 8 bases between the two ends. The CDR3 DNA reads TGTGCCATCAGTGAAGCGGGTCTGAACACTGAAGCTTTCTTT. It yields the protein CAISEAGLNTEAFF.